This T cell receptor delta chain is from a study of Vδ1+ human thymocytes. The study, taken as a whole, reports: Around 20% of thymic delta-chain sequences were Vdelta2, with few Vdelta3, unlike blood Vdelta1+ controls. In the thymus, TRG and TRD repertoires looked highly polyclonal with Gaussian CDR3 lengths.

In its sample, this clone was seen a few times. Its antigen is undetermined. Distinct nucleotide sequences in the sample also encode this CDR3. After alphabeta T cell depletion, CD3+ Vdelta1+ Vdelta2- thymocytes were sorted. This CDR3 is 17 amino acids long. V lost 0 bases to trimming and J lost 0 bases; unmatched junction nucleotides: 5. Germline CDR1 TSWWSYY, CDR2 QGS. RNA was extracted from the cells and then reverse transcribed. CDR3 amplicons came from multiplex PCR with pooled V-gene forward and constant-region reverse primers. TCRdb re-processed the multiplex PCR reads via CATT. The top ten hold under 0.6% of the sample, which has about 55,000 delta-chain clones, roughly 15% seen once.

This clonotype originated in a boy in the first two years of life who had congenital heart surgery. This chain uses TRDV1 with TRDJ1; 9 nucleotides line up with TRDD3. The sequenced material came from Vdelta1+ gamma-delta thymocytes from the thymus. Subset: FACS-sorted CD3+ TCRalphabeta- TCRVdelta1+ TCRVdelta2- thymocytes. CDR3 sequence reads: CALGELGDTPYTDKLIF. The CDR3 bases are TGTGCTCTTGGGGAACTAGGGGATACGCCCTACACCGATAAACTCATCTTT.